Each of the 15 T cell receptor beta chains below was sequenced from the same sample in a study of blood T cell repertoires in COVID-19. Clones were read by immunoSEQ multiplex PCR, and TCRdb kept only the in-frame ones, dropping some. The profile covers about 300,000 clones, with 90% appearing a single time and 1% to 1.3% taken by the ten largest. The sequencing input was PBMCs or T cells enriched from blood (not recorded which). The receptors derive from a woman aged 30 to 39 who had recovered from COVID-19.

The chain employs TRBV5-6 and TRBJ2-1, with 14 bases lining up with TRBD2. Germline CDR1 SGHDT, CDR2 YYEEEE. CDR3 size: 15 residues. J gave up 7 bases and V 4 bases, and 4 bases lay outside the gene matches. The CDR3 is CASSIGTSGSNEQFF. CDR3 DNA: TGTGCCAGCAGCATCGGGACTAGCGGGAGTAATGAGCAGTTCTTC.

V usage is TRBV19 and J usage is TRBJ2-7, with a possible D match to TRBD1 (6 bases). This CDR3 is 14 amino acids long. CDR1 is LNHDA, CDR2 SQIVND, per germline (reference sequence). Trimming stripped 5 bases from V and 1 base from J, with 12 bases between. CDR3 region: CASSPRTASYEQYF. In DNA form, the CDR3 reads TGTGCCAGTAGTCCCCGGACAGCGTCCTACGAGCAGTACTTC.

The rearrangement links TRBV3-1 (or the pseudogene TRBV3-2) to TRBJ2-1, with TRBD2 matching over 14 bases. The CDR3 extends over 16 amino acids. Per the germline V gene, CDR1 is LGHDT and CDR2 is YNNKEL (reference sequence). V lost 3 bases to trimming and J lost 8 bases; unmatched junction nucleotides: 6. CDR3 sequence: CASSHGLAGGLHEQFF. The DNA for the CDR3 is TGTGCCAGCAGCCACGGACTAGCGGGAGGACTTCATGAGCAGTTCTTC.

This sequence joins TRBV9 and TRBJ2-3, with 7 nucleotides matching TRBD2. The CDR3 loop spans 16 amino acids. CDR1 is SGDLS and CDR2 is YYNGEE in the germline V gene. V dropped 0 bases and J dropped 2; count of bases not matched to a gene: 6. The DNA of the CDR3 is TGTGCCAGCAGCGTAGGTCCTAGCGGACACACAGATACGCAGTATTTT. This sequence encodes CASSVGPSGHTDTQYF.

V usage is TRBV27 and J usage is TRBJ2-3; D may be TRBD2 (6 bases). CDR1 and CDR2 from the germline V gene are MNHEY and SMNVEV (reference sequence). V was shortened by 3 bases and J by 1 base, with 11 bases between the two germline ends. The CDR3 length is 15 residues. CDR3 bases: TGTGCCAGCAGTTTCTTAGGAGGGGGCACAGATACGCAGTATTTT. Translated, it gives CASSFLGGGTDTQYF.

The CDR3 region is CASRKGQAVGNTIYF. Written as DNA, the CDR3 is TGTGCCAGCAGGAAGGGACAGGCGGTCGGAAACACCATATATTTT. The V call is TRBV2, the J call TRBJ1-3, with 8 bases fitting TRBD1. Germline CDR1 SNHLY, CDR2 FYNNEI. After removal of 6 bases from V and 4 bases from J, the junction contained 8 bases not matched to a gene. The length of the CDR3 is 15 residues.

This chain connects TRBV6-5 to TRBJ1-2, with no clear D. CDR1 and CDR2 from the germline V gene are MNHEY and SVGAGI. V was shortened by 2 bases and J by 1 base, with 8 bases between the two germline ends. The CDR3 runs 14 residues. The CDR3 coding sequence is TGTGCCAGCAGTTACGGCGGGAATAACTATGGCTACACCTTC. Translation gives CASSYGGNNYGYTF.

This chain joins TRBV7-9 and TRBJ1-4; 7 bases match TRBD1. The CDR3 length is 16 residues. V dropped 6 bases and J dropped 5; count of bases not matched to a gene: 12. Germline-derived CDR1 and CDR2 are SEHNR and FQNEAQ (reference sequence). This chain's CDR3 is CASSLNSRQGNEKLFF. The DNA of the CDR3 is TGTGCCAGCAGTCTAAATTCGAGACAGGGAAATGAAAAACTGTTTTTT.

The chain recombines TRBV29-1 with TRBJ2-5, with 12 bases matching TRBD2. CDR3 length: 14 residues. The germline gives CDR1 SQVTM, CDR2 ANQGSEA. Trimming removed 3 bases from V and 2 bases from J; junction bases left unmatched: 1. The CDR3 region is CSVDGTSGQETQYF. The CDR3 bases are TGCAGCGTTGATGGGACTAGCGGGCAAGAGACCCAGTACTTC.

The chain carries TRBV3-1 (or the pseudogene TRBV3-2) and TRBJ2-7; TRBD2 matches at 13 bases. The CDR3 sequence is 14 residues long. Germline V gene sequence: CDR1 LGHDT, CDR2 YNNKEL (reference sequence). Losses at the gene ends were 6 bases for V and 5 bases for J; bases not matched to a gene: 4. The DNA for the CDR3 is TGTGCCAGCAGTCGGACTAGCGGGAGTCACGAGCAGTACTTC. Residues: CASSRTSGSHEQYF.

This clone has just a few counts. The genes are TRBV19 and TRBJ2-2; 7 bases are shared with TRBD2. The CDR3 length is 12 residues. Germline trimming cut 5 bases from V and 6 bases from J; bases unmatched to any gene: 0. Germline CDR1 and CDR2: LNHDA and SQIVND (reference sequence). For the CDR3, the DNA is TGTGCCAGTAGTGGGAGGGCCGGGGAGCTGTTTTTT. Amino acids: CASSGRAGELFF.

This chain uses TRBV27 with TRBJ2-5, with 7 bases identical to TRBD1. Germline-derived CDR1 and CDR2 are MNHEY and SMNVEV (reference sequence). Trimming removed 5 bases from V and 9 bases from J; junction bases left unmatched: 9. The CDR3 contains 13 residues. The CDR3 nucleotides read TGTGCCAGCAGTCCACAGGGGCAGTGGGCCCAGTACTTC. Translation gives CASSPQGQWAQYF.

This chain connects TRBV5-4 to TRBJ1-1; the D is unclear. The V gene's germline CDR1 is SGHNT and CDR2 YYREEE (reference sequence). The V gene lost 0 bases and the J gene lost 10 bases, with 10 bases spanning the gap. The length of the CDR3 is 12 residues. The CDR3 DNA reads TGTGCCAGCAGCTTGGGAAGAGAGGCAGCTTTCTTT. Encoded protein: CASSLGREAAFF.

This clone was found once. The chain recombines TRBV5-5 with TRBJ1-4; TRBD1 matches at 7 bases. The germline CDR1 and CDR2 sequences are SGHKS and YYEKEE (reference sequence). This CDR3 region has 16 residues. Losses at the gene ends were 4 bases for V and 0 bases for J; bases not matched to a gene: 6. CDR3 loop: CASSQGQKATNEKLFF. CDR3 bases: TGTGCCAGCAGCCAGGGACAGAAAGCAACTAATGAAAAACTGTTTTTT.

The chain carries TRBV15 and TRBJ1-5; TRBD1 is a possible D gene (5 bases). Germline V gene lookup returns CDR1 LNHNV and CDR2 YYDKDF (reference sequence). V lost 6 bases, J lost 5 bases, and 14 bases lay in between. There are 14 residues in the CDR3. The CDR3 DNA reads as TGTGCCACCAGGGATTGGGGGAGGGATCAGCCCCAGCATTTT. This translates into CATRDWGRDQPQHF.